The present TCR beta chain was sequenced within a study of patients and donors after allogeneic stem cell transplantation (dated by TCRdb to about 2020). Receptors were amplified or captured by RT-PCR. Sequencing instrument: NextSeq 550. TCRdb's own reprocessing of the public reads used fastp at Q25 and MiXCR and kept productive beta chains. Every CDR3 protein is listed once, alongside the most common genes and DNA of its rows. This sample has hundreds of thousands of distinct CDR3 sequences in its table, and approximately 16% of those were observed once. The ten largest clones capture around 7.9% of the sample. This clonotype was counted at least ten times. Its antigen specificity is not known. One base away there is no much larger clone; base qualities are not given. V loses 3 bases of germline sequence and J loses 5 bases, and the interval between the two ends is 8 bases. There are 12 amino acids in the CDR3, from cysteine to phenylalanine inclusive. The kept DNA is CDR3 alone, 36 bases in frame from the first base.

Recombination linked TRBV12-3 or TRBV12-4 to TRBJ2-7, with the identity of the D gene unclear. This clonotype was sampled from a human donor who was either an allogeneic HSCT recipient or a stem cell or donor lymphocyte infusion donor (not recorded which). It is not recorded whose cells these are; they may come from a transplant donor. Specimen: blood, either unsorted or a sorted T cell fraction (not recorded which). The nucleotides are TGTGCCAGCAGTTTTGATGGTGACGAGCAGTACTTC. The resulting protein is CASSFDGDEQYF.